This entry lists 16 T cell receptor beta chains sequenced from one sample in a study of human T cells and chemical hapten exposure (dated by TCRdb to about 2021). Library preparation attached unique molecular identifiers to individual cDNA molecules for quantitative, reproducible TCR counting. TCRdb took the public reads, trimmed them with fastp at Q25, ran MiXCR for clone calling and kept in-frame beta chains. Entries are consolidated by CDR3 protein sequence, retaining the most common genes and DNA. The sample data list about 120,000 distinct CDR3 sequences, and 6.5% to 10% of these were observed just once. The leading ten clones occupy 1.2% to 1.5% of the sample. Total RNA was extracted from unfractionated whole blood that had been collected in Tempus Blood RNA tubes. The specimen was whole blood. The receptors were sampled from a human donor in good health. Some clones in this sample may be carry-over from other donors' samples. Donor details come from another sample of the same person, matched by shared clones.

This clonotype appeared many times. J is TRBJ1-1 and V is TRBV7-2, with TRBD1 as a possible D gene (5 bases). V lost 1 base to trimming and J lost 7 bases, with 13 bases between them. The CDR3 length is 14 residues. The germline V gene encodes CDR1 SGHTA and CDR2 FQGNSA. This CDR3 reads CASSLVVRANEAFF. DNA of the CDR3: TGTGCCAGCAGCTTAGTTGTCAGGGCTAATGAAGCTTTCTTT.

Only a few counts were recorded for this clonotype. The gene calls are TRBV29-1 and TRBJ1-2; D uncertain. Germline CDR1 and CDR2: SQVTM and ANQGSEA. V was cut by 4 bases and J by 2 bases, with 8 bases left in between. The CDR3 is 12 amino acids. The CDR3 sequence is CSVGRTNYGYTF. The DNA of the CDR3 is TGCAGCGTTGGCAGGACCAACTATGGCTACACCTTC.

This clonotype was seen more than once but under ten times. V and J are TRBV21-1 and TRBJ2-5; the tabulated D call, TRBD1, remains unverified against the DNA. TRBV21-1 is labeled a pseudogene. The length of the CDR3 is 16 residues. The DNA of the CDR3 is TGTGCCAGCAGCCCCCCCCCGGACAGGGGCGGAGAGACCCAGTACTTC. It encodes CASSPPPDRGGETQYF.

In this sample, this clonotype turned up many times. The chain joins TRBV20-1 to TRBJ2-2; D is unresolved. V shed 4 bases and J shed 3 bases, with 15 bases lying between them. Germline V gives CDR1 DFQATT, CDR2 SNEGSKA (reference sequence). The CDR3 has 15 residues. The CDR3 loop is CSATPVDRDTGELFF. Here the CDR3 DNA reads TGCAGTGCTACCCCCGTGGATCGCGACACCGGGGAGCTGTTTTTT.

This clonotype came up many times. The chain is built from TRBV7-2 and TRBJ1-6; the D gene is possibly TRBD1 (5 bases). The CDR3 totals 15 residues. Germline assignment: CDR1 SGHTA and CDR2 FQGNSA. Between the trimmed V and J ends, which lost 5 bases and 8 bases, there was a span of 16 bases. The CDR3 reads CASSPRWRGDSPLHF. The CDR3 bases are TGTGCCAGCAGCCCGCGTTGGAGGGGTGATTCACCCCTCCACTTT.

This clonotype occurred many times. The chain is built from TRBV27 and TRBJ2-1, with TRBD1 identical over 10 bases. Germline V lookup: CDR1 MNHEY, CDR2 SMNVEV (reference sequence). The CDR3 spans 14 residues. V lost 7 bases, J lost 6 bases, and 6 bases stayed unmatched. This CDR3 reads CASNRQGAANEQFF. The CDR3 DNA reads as TGTGCCAGCAACAGACAGGGGGCGGCCAATGAGCAGTTCTTC.

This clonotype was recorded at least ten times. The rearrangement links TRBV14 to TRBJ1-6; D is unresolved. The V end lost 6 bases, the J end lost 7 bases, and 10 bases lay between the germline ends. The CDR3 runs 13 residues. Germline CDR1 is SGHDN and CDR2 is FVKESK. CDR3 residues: CASSLTQNSPLHF. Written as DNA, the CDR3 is TGTGCCAGCAGTTTGACACAGAATTCACCCCTCCACTTT.

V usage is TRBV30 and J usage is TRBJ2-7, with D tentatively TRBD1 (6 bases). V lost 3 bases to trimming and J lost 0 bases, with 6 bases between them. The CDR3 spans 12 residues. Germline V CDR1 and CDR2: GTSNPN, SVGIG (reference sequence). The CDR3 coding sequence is TGTGCCTGGAGGGGGGCCTCCTACGAGCAGTACTTC. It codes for CAWRGASYEQYF.

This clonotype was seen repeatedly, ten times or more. CDR3 DNA: TGCAGCGTTGAAGACAGGGGGCCGGACTATGGCTACACCTTC. Its translation: CSVEDRGPDYGYTF. V usage is TRBV29-1 and J usage is TRBJ1-2; 8 positions agree with TRBD1. The ends lost 0 bases at V and 3 bases at J; junction bases unmatched: 3. The germline gives CDR1 SQVTM, CDR2 ANQGSEA. The CDR3 extends over 14 amino acids. The full variable domain, rest sourced from reference TRBV29-1 and TRBJ1-2, is SAVISQKPSRDICQRGTSLTIQCQVDSQVTMMFWYRQQPGQSLTLIATANQGSEATYESGFVIDKFPISRPNLTFSTLTVSNMSPEDSSIYLCSVEDRGPDYGYTFGSGTRLTVV.

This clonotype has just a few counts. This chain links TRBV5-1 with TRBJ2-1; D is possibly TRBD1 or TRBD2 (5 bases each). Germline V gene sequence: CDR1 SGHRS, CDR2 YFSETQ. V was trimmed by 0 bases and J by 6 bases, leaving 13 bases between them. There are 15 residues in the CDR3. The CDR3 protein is CASSLGTLEVNEQFF. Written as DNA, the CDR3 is TGCGCCAGCAGCTTGGGGACACTAGAGGTCAATGAGCAGTTCTTC.

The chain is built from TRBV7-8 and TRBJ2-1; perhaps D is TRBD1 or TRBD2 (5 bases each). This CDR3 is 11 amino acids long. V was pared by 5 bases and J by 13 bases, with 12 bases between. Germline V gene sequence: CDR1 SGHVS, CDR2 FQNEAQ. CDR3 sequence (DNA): TGTGCCAGCAGCACCCGGGACCAACAGTTCTTC. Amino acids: CASSTRDQQFF.

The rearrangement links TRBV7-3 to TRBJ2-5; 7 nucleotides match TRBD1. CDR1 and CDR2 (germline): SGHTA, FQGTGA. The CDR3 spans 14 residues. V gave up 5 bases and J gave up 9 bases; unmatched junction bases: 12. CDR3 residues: CASSPPGGQGAQYF. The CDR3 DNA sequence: TGTGCCAGCAGCCCGCCAGGGGGTCAGGGCGCCCAGTACTTC.

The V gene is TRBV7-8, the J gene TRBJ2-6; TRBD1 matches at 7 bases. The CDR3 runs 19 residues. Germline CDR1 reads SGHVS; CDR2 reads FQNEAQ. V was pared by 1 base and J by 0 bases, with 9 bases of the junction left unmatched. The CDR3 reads CASSLGSPGGPSGANVLTF. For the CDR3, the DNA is TGTGCCAGCAGCTTAGGTTCGCCAGGGGGACCCTCTGGGGCCAACGTCCTGACTTTC.

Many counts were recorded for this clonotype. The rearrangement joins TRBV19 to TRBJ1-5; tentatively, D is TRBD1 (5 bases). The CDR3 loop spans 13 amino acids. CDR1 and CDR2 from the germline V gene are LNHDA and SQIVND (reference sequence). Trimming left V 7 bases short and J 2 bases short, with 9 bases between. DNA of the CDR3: TGTGCCAGTACGGACACCCGCAATCAGCCCCAGCATTTT. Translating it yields CASTDTRNQPQHF.

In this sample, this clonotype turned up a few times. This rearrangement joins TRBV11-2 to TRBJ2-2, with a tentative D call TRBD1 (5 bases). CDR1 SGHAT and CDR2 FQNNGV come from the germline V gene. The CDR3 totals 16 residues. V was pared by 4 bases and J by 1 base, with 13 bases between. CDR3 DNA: TGTGCCAGCAGCTCGGTAGGCAGGGTGAACACCGGGGAGCTGTTTTTT. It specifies CASSSVGRVNTGELFF.

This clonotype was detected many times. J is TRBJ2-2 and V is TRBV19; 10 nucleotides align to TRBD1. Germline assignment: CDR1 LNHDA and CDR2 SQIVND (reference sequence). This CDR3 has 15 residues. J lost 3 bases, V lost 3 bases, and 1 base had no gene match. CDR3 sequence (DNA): TGTGCCAGTAGTATGGGACAGGGGTACACCGGGGAGCTGTTTTTT. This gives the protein CASSMGQGYTGELFF.